Listed below are T cell receptor beta chains from one sample, sequenced in a study of T cells after yellow fever vaccination. TCRdb reprocessed the 5' RACE reads with MiXCR, giving one entry per CDR3 protein. Among some 320,000 distinct CDR3 sequences, 8% to 10% were seen once, and the ten largest hold over 15%. This material consisted of PBMCs, taken on the day of the first yellow fever vaccination. The origin of the receptors is a man younger than 35 who received the YFV17D yellow fever vaccine. Both conserved end residues are part of each CDR3. Fields, in order: V gene, J gene, clone size, D gene, CDR3 protein, CDR3 DNA. The D gene is left open where the match is weak. A row's size may be missing; if present it is once, few, many or a size class.

V: TRBV20-1; J: TRBJ1-5; size: NA; D: TRBD1; CDR3: CSAGEGGRAYQPQHF; DNA: TGCAGTGCCGGAGAAGGGGGCAGGGCATATCAGCCCCAGCATTTT
V: TRBV9; J: TRBJ2-1; size: few; D: TRBD1; CDR3: CASSARQGEVNEQFF; DNA: TGTGCCAGCAGCGCCCGACAGGGGGAGGTTAATGAGCAGTTCTTC
V: TRBV4-3; J: TRBJ2-3; size: NA; D: NA; CDR3: CASSQDTAPWADTQYF; DNA: TGCGCCAGCAGCCAAGATACGGCTCCGTGGGCAGATACGCAGTATTTT
V: TRBV9; J: TRBJ2-5; size: NA; D: NA; CDR3: CASSVSGRYQETQYF; DNA: TGTGCCAGCAGCGTATCAGGGAGGTACCAAGAGACCCAGTACTTC
V: TRBV27; J: TRBJ1-2; size: many; D: NA; CDR3: CASSLAAGANYGYTF; DNA: TGTGCCAGCAGTTTAGCAGCAGGGGCCAACTATGGCTACACCTTC
V: TRBV7-9; J: TRBJ1-6; size: NA; D: NA; CDR3: CASSLAAANSPLHF; DNA: TGTGCCAGCAGCTTAGCGGCCGCAAATTCACCCCTCCACTTT
V: TRBV5-1; J: TRBJ2-5; size: NA; D: TRBD2; CDR3: CASSLTTSGGETQYF; DNA: TGCGCCAGCAGCTTGACGACTAGCGGGGGCGAGACCCAGTACTTC
V: TRBV7-9; J: TRBJ1-6; size: few; D: TRBD1; CDR3: CASSSQGADNSPLHF; DNA: TGTGCCAGCAGCTCACAGGGGGCAGATAATTCACCCCTCCACTTT
V: TRBV5-1; J: TRBJ2-3; size: NA; D: TRBD2; CDR3: CASFASGGSHTQYF; DNA: TGCGCCAGCTTCGCTTCGGGGGGGAGCCATACGCAGTATTTT
V: TRBV6-5; J: TRBJ1-4; size: few; D: NA; CDR3: CASSYSKSIRNEKLFF; DNA: TGTGCCAGCAGTTACTCTAAGTCTATCCGGAATGAAAAACTGTTTTTT
V: TRBV5-1; J: TRBJ2-3; size: NA; D: NA; CDR3: CASSFGRVPDTQYF; DNA: TGCGCCAGCAGCTTCGGTAGGGTCCCAGATACGCAGTATTTT
V: TRBV7-9; J: TRBJ1-2; size: NA; D: NA; CDR3: CASIIEPRGGGYTF; DNA: TGTGCCAGCATCATCGAACCCAGGGGTGGTGGCTACACCTTC
V: TRBV11-3; J: TRBJ2-3; size: NA; D: NA; CDR3: CASSFGQDGTDTQYF; DNA: TGTGCCAGCAGCTTCGGCCAGGATGGCACAGATACGCAGTATTTT
V: TRBV20-1; J: TRBJ2-2; size: many; D: NA; CDR3: CSARKFANTGELFF; DNA: TGCAGTGCTAGGAAGTTCGCGAACACCGGGGAGCTGTTTTTT
V: TRBV5-1; J: TRBJ2-5; size: NA; D: NA; CDR3: CASGKGRRETQYF; DNA: TGCGCCAGCGGGAAAGGGCGGCGAGAGACCCAGTACTTC
V: TRBV11-2; J: TRBJ2-1; size: NA; D: NA; CDR3: CASSLDRTADSYNEQFF; DNA: TGTGCCAGCAGCTTAGATCGTACCGCAGACTCCTACAATGAGCAGTTCTTC
V: TRBV9; J: TRBJ2-1; size: few; D: NA; CDR3: CASSVEQLALNNEQFF; DNA: TGTGCCAGCAGCGTAGAGCAGCTTGCCTTAAACAATGAGCAGTTCTTC
V: TRBV20-1; J: TRBJ2-2; size: few; D: TRBD1; CDR3: CSATDRVLANTGELFF; DNA: TGCAGTGCTACGGACAGGGTATTGGCGAACACCGGGGAGCTGTTTTTT
V: TRBV6-1; J: TRBJ2-5; size: many; D: TRBD2; CDR3: CASRPTSGGLQETQYF; DNA: TGTGCCAGCAGGCCCACTAGCGGGGGGCTCCAAGAGACCCAGTACTTC
V: TRBV28; J: TRBJ2-1; size: NA; D: NA; CDR3: CASSFSQINEQFF; DNA: TGTGCCAGCAGTTTTTCACAGATCAATGAGCAGTTCTTC
V: TRBV3-1; J: TRBJ2-2; size: NA; D: NA; CDR3: CTCSFKGPANTGELFF; DNA: TGTACCTGCAGTTTTAAGGGGCCGGCGAACACCGGGGAGCTGTTTTTT
V: TRBV7-2; J: TRBJ2-5; size: NA; D: NA; CDR3: CASSLNRNRIGDETQYF; DNA: TGTGCCAGCAGCTTAAACCGAAACAGGATTGGGGACGAGACCCAGTACTTC
V: TRBV4-3; J: TRBJ1-2; size: few; D: TRBD1; CDR3: CASSQESATGRHGYTF; DNA: TGCGCCAGCAGCCAAGAATCCGCGACAGGGAGACATGGCTACACCTTC
V: TRBV9; J: TRBJ2-5; size: many; D: TRBD2; CDR3: CASSVGTSDQETQYF; DNA: TGTGCCAGCAGCGTGGGGACTAGCGACCAAGAGACCCAGTACTTC
V: TRBV7-3; J: TRBJ2-3; size: few; D: TRBD1; CDR3: CASSLGTAVTDTQYF; DNA: TGTGCCAGCAGCTTAGGGACAGCCGTCACAGATACGCAGTATTTT
V: TRBV10-1; J: TRBJ2-1; size: NA; D: TRBD1; CDR3: CASKNNPGPGQGSGGGSYNEQFF; DNA: TGCGCCAGCAAAAACAACCCTGGCCCGGGACAGGGGAGTGGGGGTGGCTCCTACAATGAGCAGTTCTTC
V: TRBV5-1; J: TRBJ2-2; size: many; D: TRBD1; CDR3: CASSPSTGGSGELFF; DNA: TGCGCCAGCAGCCCCTCGACAGGGGGATCCGGGGAGCTGTTTTTT
V: TRBV6-1; J: TRBJ1-2; size: NA; D: NA; CDR3: CASTAWDGSYGYTF; DNA: TGTGCCAGCACCGCCTGGGACGGATCCTATGGCTACACCTTC
V: TRBV12-3/TRBV12-4; J: TRBJ1-2; size: many; D: TRBD1; CDR3: CASSWDRENYGYTF; DNA: TGTGCCAGCAGTTGGGACAGGGAGAACTATGGCTACACCTTC
V: TRBV7-8; J: TRBJ2-2; size: NA; D: NA; CDR3: CASSSELAGELFF; DNA: TGTGCCAGCAGCTCAGAACTAGCCGGGGAGCTGTTTTTT
V: TRBV5-1; J: TRBJ2-2; size: NA; D: NA; CDR3: CASRDIAGELFF; DNA: TGCGCCAGCCGGGACATAGCCGGGGAGCTGTTTTTT
V: TRBV5-1; J: TRBJ2-3; size: NA; D: NA; CDR3: CASSIAGEDTQYF; DNA: TGCGCCAGCAGCATTGCCGGGGAGGATACGCAGTATTTT
V: TRBV11-1; J: TRBJ2-2; size: many; D: TRBD2; CDR3: CASSLGRGFNTGELFF; DNA: TGTGCCAGCAGCTTAGGGCGGGGGTTCAACACCGGGGAGCTGTTTTTT
V: TRBV12-5; J: TRBJ2-7; size: many; D: NA; CDR3: CASGLVVTPGSYEQYF; DNA: TGTGCTAGTGGTTTGGTTGTTACTCCAGGCTCCTACGAGCAGTACTTC
V: TRBV10-3; J: TRBJ2-1; size: NA; D: NA; CDR3: CAISDADPVQFF; DNA: TGTGCCATCAGTGACGCGGACCCCGTCCAGTTCTTC
V: TRBV19; J: TRBJ2-2; size: few; D: NA; CDR3: CASSLPGNGELFF; DNA: TGTGCCAGTAGTCTCCCAGGGAACGGGGAGCTGTTTTTT
V: TRBV5-1; J: TRBJ2-2; size: few; D: NA; CDR3: CASRGVANTGELFF; DNA: TGCGCCAGCCGGGGAGTAGCGAACACCGGGGAGCTGTTTTTT
V: TRBV10-3; J: TRBJ2-2; size: NA; D: NA; CDR3: CATLGLTNTGELFF; DNA: TGTGCCACCCTGGGACTCACGAACACCGGGGAGCTGTTTTTT
V: TRBV7-2; J: TRBJ2-3; size: NA; D: TRBD2; CDR3: CASTRGGTRDTQYF; DNA: TGTGCCAGCACACGGGGGGGGACTCGGGATACGCAGTATTTT
V: TRBV27; J: TRBJ1-1; size: once; D: NA; CDR3: CSSSFGGSTEAFF; DNA: TGTTCCAGCAGTTTTGGGGGAAGCACTGAAGCTTTCTTT
V: TRBV28; J: TRBJ1-1; size: few; D: NA; CDR3: CASSLPGVNTEAFF; DNA: TGTGCCAGCAGTTTACCGGGAGTGAACACTGAAGCTTTCTTT
V: TRBV12-3/TRBV12-4; J: TRBJ2-7; size: NA; D: NA; CDR3: CASSKQGTYEQYF; DNA: TGTGCCAGCAGTAAGCAGGGGACCTACGAGCAGTACTTC
V: TRBV5-4; J: TRBJ2-7; size: few; D: NA; CDR3: CASSRTGRGSYEQYF; DNA: TGTGCCAGCAGCCGAACCGGACGGGGCTCCTACGAGCAGTACTTC
V: TRBV15; J: TRBJ1-5; size: NA; D: TRBD1; CDR3: CATSRDSNTGVGNQPQHF; DNA: TGTGCCACCAGCAGAGATAGCAACACAGGGGTTGGCAATCAGCCCCAGCATTTT
V: TRBV7-8; J: TRBJ1-5; size: few; D: NA; CDR3: CASSLDGSQNQPQHF; DNA: TGTGCCAGCAGCTTAGATGGCAGTCAAAATCAGCCCCAGCATTTT
V: TRBV6-5; J: TRBJ1-4; size: NA; D: NA; CDR3: CASSYFTREKLFF; DNA: TGTGCCAGCAGTTACTTCACAAGGGAAAAACTGTTTTTT
V: TRBV6-1; J: TRBJ1-5; size: many; D: NA; CDR3: CASVWGASNQPQHF; DNA: TGTGCCAGCGTGTGGGGGGCTAGCAATCAGCCCCAGCATTTT
V: TRBV6-1; J: TRBJ2-3; size: NA; D: NA; CDR3: CASRGGAFGTQYF; DNA: TGTGCCAGCAGAGGGGGGGCTTTTGGTACGCAGTATTTT
V: TRBV5-1; J: TRBJ2-5; size: NA; D: NA; CDR3: CASSSDGMKTQYF; DNA: TGCGCCAGCAGCTCCGACGGGATGAAGACCCAGTACTTC
V: TRBV7-9; J: TRBJ1-1; size: few; D: TRBD1; CDR3: CASSSQGGKNTEAFF; DNA: TGTGCCAGCAGCTCCCAGGGGGGGAAAAACACTGAAGCTTTCTTT
V: TRBV6-2/TRBV6-3; J: TRBJ2-7; size: many; D: NA; CDR3: CASKKMGTRGSAYEQYF; DNA: TGTGCCAGCAAAAAGATGGGCACCCGAGGGAGCGCCTACGAGCAGTACTTC
V: TRBV4-3; J: TRBJ1-3; size: few; D: NA; CDR3: CASSQEGSTSGNTIYF; DNA: TGCGCCAGCAGCCAAGAAGGTTCGACCTCTGGAAACACCATATATTTT